This entry describes one TCR beta chain. The junction does not match germline at one end; this may be a read error. This sample is drawn from a study of blood T cell repertoires in COVID-19. As for the study in general: Donors in the United States, Italy and Spain gave samples during acute or convalescent COVID-19. In each case, the material was cDNA or gDNA derived from T cells, B-cell-depleted T cells, or PBMCs.

This CDR3 spans 13 amino acids. CDR1 and CDR2 (germline): MGHDK, SYGVNS. The authors' processing: Amplification of reference gene primers provided the estimated nucleated cell counts. Measured with immunoSEQ multiplex PCR; TCRdb has only the in-frame clones, and not every one. V and J calls and clone size are those listed in that table; D and trimming were worked out from the DNA. The sample has more than 95,000 clones, 75% to 85% seen once; the top ten hold around 4%. This clonotype originated in a man between 60 and 75 years old with acute or convalescent COVID-19. The rearrangement uses TRBV25-1 and TRBJ1-2, with TRBD1 matching 8 bases. Sequenced input: peripheral blood. CDR3 coding DNA: TGTGCCAGCAGTGAGGTCCCAGGGGGCTTACTCCTCTTC. Protein sequence: CASSEVPGGLLLF.